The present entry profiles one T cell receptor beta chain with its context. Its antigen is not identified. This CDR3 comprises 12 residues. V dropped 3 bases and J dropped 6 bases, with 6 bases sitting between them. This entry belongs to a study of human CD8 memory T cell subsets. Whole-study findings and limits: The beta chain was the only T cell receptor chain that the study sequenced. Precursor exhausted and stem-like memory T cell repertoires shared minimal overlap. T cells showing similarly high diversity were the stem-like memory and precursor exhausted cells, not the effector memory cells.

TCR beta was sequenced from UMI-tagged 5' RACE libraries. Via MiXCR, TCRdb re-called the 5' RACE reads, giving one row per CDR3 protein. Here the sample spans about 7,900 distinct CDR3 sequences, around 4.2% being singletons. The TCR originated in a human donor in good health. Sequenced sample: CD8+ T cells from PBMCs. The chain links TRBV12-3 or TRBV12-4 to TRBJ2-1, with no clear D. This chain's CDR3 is CASSFSVNEQFF. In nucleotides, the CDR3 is TGTGCCAGCAGTTTCTCGGTCAATGAGCAGTTCTTC.